A selection of T cell receptor beta chains follows, all from one sample in a study of blood T cell repertoires in COVID-19. The repertoire was sequenced with immunoSEQ multiplex PCR; TCRdb's copy has only in-frame clones and lacks some. The table shows 26,000 or so clones, with approximately 66% occurring only once. What was sequenced was peripheral blood. All receptors come from a man aged 55 to 70 with active or convalescent COVID-19. The CDR3 runs from the conserved cysteine through the conserved F or W. D genes are given only for firm matches. A row's size may be missing; if present it is once, few, many or a size class.

j_gene	abundance	len	v_gene	d_gene	CDR3nt	CDR3aa
TRBJ1-2	few	13	TRBV6-5	NA	TGTGCCAGCAGTTACTCAGCGTTCTATGGCTACACCTTC	CASSYSAFYGYTF
TRBJ2-4	NA	16	TRBV5-1	NA	TGCGCCAGCAGCGAAGGACAGACACTAGCCAAAAACATTCAGTACTTC	CASSEGQTLAKNIQYF
TRBJ1-1	NA	14	TRBV15	NA	TGTGCCACCAGCGGGGGGGGGATGAACACTGAAGCTTTCTTT	CATSGGGMNTEAFF
TRBJ2-5	NA	13	TRBV19	NA	TGTGCCAGTAGTCGGTCAGCGAAAGAGACCCAGTACTTC	CASSRSAKETQYF
TRBJ1-1	NA	12	TRBV19	NA	TGTGCCAGTAGCCCAACAAACACTGAAGCTTTCTTT	CASSPTNTEAFF
TRBJ1-6	NA	13	TRBV18	NA	TGTGCCAGCTCACCGACAAGTAATTCACCCCTCCACTTT	CASSPTSNSPLHF
TRBJ1-2	NA	14	TRBV6-1	TRBD1	TGTGCCAGCAGTGAAGCGGGGACAGACTATGGCTACACCTTC	CASSEAGTDYGYTF
TRBJ2-7	few	15	TRBV5-1	TRBD1	TGCGCCAGCAGGGGGAGACAGGGCCACTCCTACGAGCAGTACTTC	CASRGRQGHSYEQYF
TRBJ2-2	NA	16	TRBV10-3	TRBD2	TGTGCCATCAGTGACCAGCGGGGGGGGAACACCGGGGAGCTGTTTTTT	CAISDQRGGNTGELFF
TRBJ2-7	once	13	TRBV9	NA	TGTGCCAGCAGCCTAAGTGGGGGGTACGAGCAGTACTTC	CASSLSGGYEQYF
TRBJ2-3	few	17	TRBV18	NA	TGTGCCAGCTCACCACCGTCGGAAACAGGGAGGGCAGATACGCAGTATTTT	CASSPPSETGRADTQYF
TRBJ1-2	NA	18	TRBV9	TRBD1	TGTGCCAGCACCCTACACCCTAATTTAAGGACAGGGAACTATGGCTACACCTTC	CASTLHPNLRTGNYGYTF
TRBJ1-2	NA	14	TRBV14	NA	TGTGCCAGCAGCCAATCGCCAGGGAACTATGGCTACACCTTC	CASSQSPGNYGYTF
TRBJ2-7	NA	15	TRBV7-2	NA	TGTGCCAGCAGCGGGGCGGGCAGGGGTCTGCTCGAGCAGTACTTC	CASSGAGRGLLEQYF
TRBJ1-2	NA	13	TRBV18	NA	TGTGCCAGCTCACCACCGGAGGGTTATGGCTACACCTTC	CASSPPEGYGYTF
TRBJ2-6	few	18	TRBV4-1	TRBD1	TGCGCCAGCAGCCACTCCGGACAGGGGGCTGCTGGGGCCAACGTCCTGACTTTC	CASSHSGQGAAGANVLTF
TRBJ1-2	NA	16	TRBV2	NA	TGTGCCAGCAGTACGGAGGACTTCCGAGCTAACTATGGCTACACCTTC	CASSTEDFRANYGYTF